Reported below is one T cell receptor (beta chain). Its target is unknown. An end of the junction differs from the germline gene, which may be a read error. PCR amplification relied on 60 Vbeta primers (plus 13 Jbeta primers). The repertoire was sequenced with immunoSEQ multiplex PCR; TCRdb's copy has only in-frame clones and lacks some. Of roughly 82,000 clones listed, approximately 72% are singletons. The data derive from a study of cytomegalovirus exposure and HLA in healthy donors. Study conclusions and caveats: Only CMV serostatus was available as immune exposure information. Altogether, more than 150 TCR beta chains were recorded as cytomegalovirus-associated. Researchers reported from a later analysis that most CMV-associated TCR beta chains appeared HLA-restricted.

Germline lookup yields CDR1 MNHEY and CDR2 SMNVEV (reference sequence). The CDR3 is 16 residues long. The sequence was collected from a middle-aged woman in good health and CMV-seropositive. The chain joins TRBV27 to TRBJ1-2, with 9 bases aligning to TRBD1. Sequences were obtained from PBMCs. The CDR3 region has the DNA TGTGCCAGCAGTACCGGGACAGGGTTGGGTTATGGCGGCTACCCCTTC. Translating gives CASSTGTGLGYGGYPF.